Below, 13 T cell receptor beta chains from the same sample are listed, as sequenced in a study of blood T cell repertoires in COVID-19. Only in-frame clones appear in the TCRdb table, and some are missing; sequencing was by immunoSEQ multiplex PCR. The sample has around 220,000 clones, 80% to 90% seen once. The sample was peripheral blood. The receptors here all came from a woman older than 75 with acute or convalescent COVID-19.

The chain is built from TRBV7-9 and TRBJ2-1; TRBD1 matches 8 bases. Germline-derived CDR1 and CDR2 are SEHNR and FQNEAQ (reference sequence). CDR3 size: 16 residues. With 5 bases clipped from V and 6 bases from J, the junction kept 12 bases outside the gene matches. The CDR3, as DNA: TGTGCCAGCAGCACCCCTCCTAGGACAGGGTTCAATGAGCAGTTCTTC. It specifies CASSTPPRTGFNEQFF. Drawing the rest from reference TRBV7-9 and TRBJ2-1, the complete variable domain is DTGVSQNPRHKITKRGQNVTFRCDPISEHNRLYWYRQTLGQGPEFLTYFQNEAQLEKSRLLSDRFSAERPKGSFSTLEIQRTEQGDSAMYLCASSTPPRTGFNEQFFGPGTRLTVL.

For the CDR3, the DNA is TGCGCCAGCGCCCTGACAGGGGCTAATTCACCCCTCCACTTT. Encoded protein: CASALTGANSPLHF. The rearrangement links TRBV5-1 to TRBJ1-6; TRBD1 matches at 8 bases. The CDR3 totals 14 residues. Germline V gives CDR1 SGHRS, CDR2 YFSETQ. With 7 bases clipped from V and 6 bases from J, the junction kept 6 bases outside the gene matches. Variable domain in full (rest from reference TRBV5-1 and TRBJ1-6): KAGVTQTPRYLIKTRGQQVTLSCSPISGHRSVSWYQQTPGQGLQFLFEYFSETQRNKGNFPGRFSGRQFSNSRSEMNVSTLELGDSALYLCASALTGANSPLHFGNGTRLTVT.

CDR3 loop: CASSHNRGGNGYTF. CDR3 DNA sequence: TGTGCCAGCAGCCACAACAGGGGGGGAAATGGCTACACCTTC. This chain connects TRBV7-2 to TRBJ1-2; 8 nucleotides match TRBD1. Losses at the gene ends were 5 bases for V and 6 bases for J; bases not matched to a gene: 8. In germline, CDR1 is SGHTA, CDR2 FQGNSA. The CDR3 sequence is 14 residues long.

The chain uses TRBV10-2 and TRBJ1-1; D unclear. The CDR3 has 12 amino acids. Germline V gene sequence: CDR1 WSHSY, CDR2 SAAADI. Trimming pared 4 bases from V and 6 bases from J, leaving 9 bases between. As DNA, the CDR3 is TGCGCCAGCAGTGCCGCGGTGGCTGAAGCTTTCTTT. Its protein is CASSAAVAEAFF.

This clone came up a few times. The chain couples TRBV7-9 to TRBJ2-7, with 8 bases aligning to TRBD1. The ends lost 5 bases at V and 7 bases at J; junction bases unmatched: 10. Germline CDR1 reads SEHNR; CDR2 reads FQNEAQ (reference sequence). CDR3 length: 14 amino acids. The CDR3 sequence is CASSPGQAGGEQYF. The CDR3 nucleotides read TGTGCCAGCAGCCCGGGACAGGCAGGAGGGGAGCAGTACTTC.

J is TRBJ1-4 and V is TRBV19; possibly TRBD1 for D (5 bases). V was cut by 9 bases and J by 9 bases, with 14 bases left in between. The V gene's germline CDR1 is LNHDA and CDR2 SQIVND (reference sequence). The CDR3 runs to 12 residues. DNA of the CDR3: TGTGCCAGGCGGGACGGCGAAAAAAAACTGTTTTTT. Its protein is CARRDGEKKLFF.

The chain joins TRBV29-1 to TRBJ2-1; 9 nucleotides agree with TRBD1. This CDR3 is built from 15 residues. V gave up 3 bases and J gave up 4 bases; unmatched junction bases: 7. Germline V CDR1 and CDR2: SQVTM, ANQGSEA. The CDR3 DNA is TGCAGCGTTGATGGTTGGGGACAGGGTTACAATGAGCAGTTCTTC. Its protein is CSVDGWGQGYNEQFF.

This sequence joins TRBV30 and TRBJ2-7; the match to TRBD2 covers 12 bases. This CDR3 has 15 amino acids. Trimming took 2 bases from V and 2 from J; bases not matched to a gene: 4. In germline, CDR1 is GTSNPN, CDR2 SVGIG (reference sequence). CDR3 residues: CAWSPRLAGAYEQYF. The CDR3 DNA is TGTGCCTGGAGTCCCCGACTAGCGGGGGCCTACGAGCAGTACTTC.

The chain links TRBV5-1 to TRBJ2-7; 7 bases agree with TRBD2. There are 16 residues in the CDR3. Losses at the gene ends were 4 bases for V and 6 bases for J; bases not matched to a gene: 16. CDR1 SGHRS and CDR2 YFSETQ come from the germline V gene. Here the CDR3 DNA reads TGCGCCAGCAGCCGTATAGCGGGCACGATCCGTGCCGAGCAGTACTTC. Amino acid sequence: CASSRIAGTIRAEQYF.

This chain joins TRBV7-9 and TRBJ2-5; D is undetermined. The V gene's germline CDR1 is SEHNR and CDR2 FQNEAQ (reference sequence). Trimming took 5 bases from V and 6 from J, leaving 4 bases between them. The CDR3 totals 10 residues. DNA for the CDR3: TGTGCCAGCAGCGGGCAGACCCAGTACTTC. This translates into CASSGQTQYF.

The V call is TRBV4-1, the J call TRBJ2-1; D unresolved. Trimming took off 0 bases at V and 9 bases at J, with 9 bases between the two ends. In germline, CDR1 is MGHRA, CDR2 YSYEKL. This CDR3 region has 13 residues. In DNA form, the CDR3 reads TGCGCCAGCAGCCAAGAAAGAGAACGTGAGCAGTTCTTC. Encoded protein: CASSQEREREQFF.

V is TRBV4-3 and J is TRBJ2-5, with 11 nucleotides matching TRBD2. CDR1 and CDR2 from the germline V gene are LGHNA and YSLEER. This CDR3 is 17 amino acids long. V shed 0 bases and J 1 base; nucleotides not matched to a gene: 4. The CDR3 loop reads CASSQDPLAGGQETQYF. In DNA form, the CDR3 reads TGCGCCAGCAGCCAAGATCCCCTAGCGGGGGGCCAAGAGACCCAGTACTTC.

This chain uses TRBV5-1 with TRBJ2-3; TRBD2 matches 7 bases. After removal of 0 bases from V and 1 base from J, the junction contained 2 bases not matched to a gene. Germline V gene sequence: CDR1 SGHRS, CDR2 YFSETQ. This CDR3 comprises 15 residues. CDR3 bases: TGCGCCAGCAGCTTGGCGGGGGGACGCACAGATACGCAGTATTTT. Translated, it gives CASSLAGGRTDTQYF.